The 27 T cell receptor beta chains listed next were all sequenced from one sample in a study of blood T cell repertoires in COVID-19. TCRdb's copy holds only in-frame clones and misses some; the assay was immunoSEQ multiplex PCR. The sample lists about 140,000 clones, around 90% occurring once. Source material: peripheral blood. These receptor sequences come from a man in his sixties with active or convalescent COVID-19.

The J gene is TRBJ2-7, the V gene TRBV27; D is ambiguous. Germline CDR1 MNHEY, CDR2 SMNVEV (reference sequence). There are 15 residues in the CDR3. Trimming removed 7 bases from V and 3 bases from J, with 19 bases in between. The CDR3 DNA follows: TGTGCCAGCACCCAAGCTGGATCGACAAACTACGAGCAGTACTTC. This encodes CASTQAGSTNYEQYF.

This rearrangement joins TRBV7-9 to TRBJ2-2; TRBD2 matches 14 bases. Germline V gene data show CDR1 as SEHNR and CDR2 as FQNEAQ (reference sequence). V lost 5 bases to trimming and J lost 6 bases; unmatched junction nucleotides: 8. The CDR3 extends over 17 amino acids. The CDR3 is CASSRWGTSGRAGELFF. The CDR3 bases are TGTGCCAGCAGCCGCTGGGGGACTAGCGGGAGAGCCGGGGAGCTGTTTTTT. The whole variable domain, filled in from reference TRBV7-9 and TRBJ2-2, reads DTGVSQNPRHKITKRGQNVTFRCDPISEHNRLYWYRQTLGQGPEFLTYFQNEAQLEKSRLLSDRFSAERPKGSFSTLEIQRTEQGDSAMYLCASSRWGTSGRAGELFFGEGSRLTVL.

The sample holds a few counts of this clone. The junction shows a germline mismatch at one end, possibly a read error. The chain carries TRBV2 and TRBJ1-5; no firm D call. Germline lookup yields CDR1 SNHLY and CDR2 FYNNEI. The CDR3 contains 12 residues. The CDR3 DNA sequence: TGTGCCAGCAGTGAGGGCAAACAGCCCCAGCATTTT. This sequence encodes CASSEGKQPQHF.

V usage is TRBV19 and J usage is TRBJ2-2; 9 bases are a match to TRBD2. The CDR3 runs to 15 residues. Germline-derived CDR1 and CDR2 are LNHDA and SQIVND (reference sequence). V was pared by 4 bases and J by 6 bases, with 6 bases of the junction left unmatched. The CDR3 coding sequence is TGTGCCAGTAGTACCCCGGGACTAGCCCCCGGGGAGCTGTTTTTT. As protein: CASSTPGLAPGELFF.

V gene TRBV28 combines with J gene TRBJ2-5; the D is unclear. The V and J ends lost 2 bases and 5 bases respectively, with 12 bases between them. From germline, CDR1 is MDHEN and CDR2 SYDVKM. CDR3 length: 14 amino acids. Here the CDR3 DNA reads TGTGCCAGCAGTTTAGTCAGGATCACGGAGACCCAGTACTTC. This codes for CASSLVRITETQYF.

The gene calls are TRBV6-6 and TRBJ2-6, with D maybe TRBD1 (6 bases). Per germline, CDR1 MNHNY and CDR2 SVGAGI (reference sequence). The CDR3 runs 13 residues. V was cut by 6 bases and J by 4 bases, with 7 bases left in between. CDR3 coding DNA: TGTGCCAGCAGAACAGGGGGGGCCAACGTCCTGACTTTC. It specifies CASRTGGANVLTF.

CDR3 protein: CASSPTGAGGANVLTF. DNA for the CDR3: TGTGCCAGCAGTCCGACAGGGGCAGGTGGGGCCAACGTCCTGACTTTC. The chain uses TRBV28 and TRBJ2-6, with 8 bases lining up with TRBD1. This CDR3 region has 16 residues. Germline V lookup: CDR1 MDHEN, CDR2 SYDVKM. V shed 5 bases, J shed 3 bases, and the junction held 6 bases outside the gene matches.

The CDR3 DNA reads TGCAGCGTTGAAGATCCCGGGAGTTACGAGCAGTACTTC. Protein sequence: CSVEDPGSYEQYF. The chain recombines TRBV29-1 with TRBJ2-7, with D possibly being TRBD2 (6 bases). Germline V CDR1 and CDR2: SQVTM, ANQGSEA. With 0 bases removed from V and 4 bases from J, the gap between germline ends came to 10 bases. This CDR3 comprises 13 residues.

V usage is TRBV21-1 and J usage is TRBJ2-1; the table's D call, TRBD2, has no DNA check behind it. TRBV21-1 is noted as a pseudogene. The CDR3 is 15 residues long. The DNA for the CDR3 is TGTGCCAGCAGTTGTTTCGCTAGCTCCTACAATGAGCAGTTCTTC. Translation gives CASSCFASSYNEQFF.

The gene calls are TRBV6-4 and TRBJ1-2, with D possibly being TRBD1 (5 bases). Per germline, CDR1 MRHNA and CDR2 SNTAGT. The CDR3 runs to 15 residues. Trimming cost V 6 bases and J 4 bases, with 18 bases left between them. The CDR3 bases are TGTGCCAGCAGGGTGGGAGCCACGGGGGGCTATGGCTACACCTTC. Translation gives CASRVGATGGYGYTF.

This clone occurred once. The CDR3: CASRRQGGNTGELFF. CDR3 in DNA: TGTGCCAGCAGGCGACAGGGGGGGAACACCGGGGAGCTGTTTTTT. The rearrangement links TRBV6-5 to TRBJ2-2, with 9 positions matching TRBD1. The CDR3 totals 15 residues. Germline V lookup: CDR1 MNHEY, CDR2 SVGAGI. V was clipped by 6 bases and J by 1 base; unmatched bases: 3.

The V gene is TRBV5-5, the J gene TRBJ2-1; 8 bases map to TRBD2. CDR1 is SGHKS, CDR2 YYEKEE, per germline (reference sequence). V shed 5 bases, J shed 0 bases, and the junction held 4 bases outside the gene matches. This CDR3 is 15 amino acids long. The CDR3 DNA is TGTGCCAGCAGTCAGCGGGAGAGCTCCTACAATGAGCAGTTCTTC. This codes for CASSQRESSYNEQFF. Complete variable domain (other parts from reference TRBV5-5 and TRBJ2-1): DAGVTQSPTHLIKTRGQQVTLRCSPISGHKSVSWYQQVLGQGPQFIFQYYEKEERGRGNFPDRFSARQFPNYSSELNVNALLLGDSALYLCASSQRESSYNEQFFGPGTRLTVL.

Note on this clone: One end of the junction varies from germline; a read error may be responsible. The chain employs TRBV28 and TRBJ1-2; no clear D. Germline V gene data show CDR1 as MDHEN and CDR2 as SYDVKM. The CDR3 extends over 13 amino acids. CDR3 in DNA: TGTGCCGGCAGTTTGGAGAGAAACTATGGCTACACCTTC. Amino acid sequence: CAGSLERNYGYTF.

This chain uses TRBV3-1 (or the pseudogene TRBV3-2) with TRBJ2-3, with unresolved D. Trimming took 4 bases from V and 4 from J, leaving 6 bases between them. There are 12 residues in the CDR3. Per the germline V gene, CDR1 is LGHDT and CDR2 is YNNKEL (reference sequence). The CDR3 sequence: CASSPPSDTQYF. DNA of the CDR3: TGTGCCAGCAGCCCCCCGTCAGATACGCAGTATTTT.

This sequence joins TRBV7-9 and TRBJ1-1; D call uncertain. There are 13 residues in the CDR3. CDR1 and CDR2 from the germline V gene are SEHNR and FQNEAQ (reference sequence). V was cut by 1 base and J by 4 bases, with 7 bases left in between. The CDR3 sequence: CASSLESVTEAFF. CDR3 bases: TGTGCCAGCAGCTTAGAATCGGTCACTGAAGCTTTCTTT.

The V gene is TRBV6-1, the J gene TRBJ2-3, with TRBD2 identical over 7 bases. Germline lookup yields CDR1 MNHNS and CDR2 SASEGT. Unmatched junction bases numbered 8, after V lost 0 bases and J lost 5 bases. This CDR3 comprises 16 residues. CDR3 bases: TGTGCCAGCAGTGAAGCTTCTAGCGGTGGGGGAGATACGCAGTATTTT. Encoded protein: CASSEASSGGGDTQYF.

This sequence joins TRBV10-3 and TRBJ1-2; no definite D call. V was trimmed by 2 bases and J by 0 bases, leaving 7 bases between them. The CDR3 loop spans 14 amino acids. Germline loops: CDR1 ENHRY, CDR2 SYGVKD. CDR3 region: CAISEQPANYGYTF. In nucleotides, the CDR3 is TGTGCCATCAGTGAGCAACCGGCTAACTATGGCTACACCTTC.

The J gene is TRBJ2-7, the V gene TRBV7-9, with 8 bases aligning to TRBD2. V was clipped by 1 base and J by 6 bases; unmatched bases: 5. The germline gives CDR1 SEHNR, CDR2 FQNEAQ (reference sequence). This CDR3 is 14 amino acids long. In DNA, the CDR3 is TGTGCCAGCAGCTTAGAAGTAGCGGGGAGCGAGCAGTACTTC. It specifies CASSLEVAGSEQYF.

This CDR3 reads CSVEGPQGAREQYF. In DNA, the CDR3 is TGCAGCGTTGAAGGCCCACAGGGGGCTAGAGAGCAGTACTTC. V gene TRBV29-1 combines with J gene TRBJ2-7; TRBD1 matches 9 bases. V was clipped by 1 base and J by 7 bases; unmatched bases: 8. Germline CDR1 and CDR2: SQVTM and ANQGSEA. This CDR3 is 14 amino acids long.

The chain employs TRBV11-2 and TRBJ2-7, with TRBD2 as a possible D gene (5 bases). V lost 5 bases and J lost 4, with 18 bases in between. Germline lookup yields CDR1 SGHAT and CDR2 FQNNGV. The CDR3 runs to 15 residues. The CDR3 DNA follows: TGTGCCAGCAGCCCGATCACGGGAAAAATGTACGAGCAGTACTTC. Translating gives CASSPITGKMYEQYF.

The chain recombines TRBV5-4 with TRBJ1-5, with 8 bases fitting TRBD1. Losses at the gene ends were 3 bases for V and 1 base for J; bases not matched to a gene: 3. The CDR3 totals 15 residues. Germline assignment: CDR1 SGHNT and CDR2 YYREEE (reference sequence). Here the CDR3 DNA reads TGTGCCAGCAGCTCCGACAGGGGCAGCAATCAGCCCCAGCATTTT. This encodes CASSSDRGSNQPQHF.

The V call is TRBV4-2, the J call TRBJ2-3; maybe TRBD2 (5 bases). V was cut by 1 base and J by 3 bases, with 11 bases left in between. There are 15 residues in the CDR3. Germline lookup yields CDR1 LGHNA and CDR2 YNFKEQ. The CDR3 DNA sequence: TGTGCCAGCAGCCAAGCCGGTAGCGAAACAGATACGCAGTATTTT. Encoded protein: CASSQAGSETDTQYF.

The rearrangement joins TRBV28 to TRBJ2-2; D call uncertain. The CDR3 sequence is 13 residues long. The germline V and J ends were trimmed by 10 bases and 5 bases, with 14 bases remaining between them. The V gene's germline CDR1 is MDHEN and CDR2 SYDVKM. The CDR3 sequence: CAIRLPRTGELFF. For the CDR3, the DNA is TGTGCCATACGCCTCCCGCGAACCGGGGAGCTGTTTTTT.

This clone has more than one count but fewer than ten. The rearrangement uses TRBV6-2 or TRBV6-3 and TRBJ2-7, with a possible D match to TRBD2 (7 bases). This CDR3 has 14 residues. Looked up from germline, CDR1 is MNHEY and CDR2 is SVGEGT. Trimming removed 5 bases at V and 6 bases at J, with 17 bases between. CDR3 DNA sequence: TGTGCCAGCAGTCGCCAAGGGGGGGCGGGCGAGCAGTACTTC. Residues: CASSRQGGAGEQYF.

J is TRBJ1-3 and V is TRBV23-1; 7 nucleotides match TRBD1. TRBV23-1 is labeled an ORF, and its function is uncertain. V gave up 0 bases and J gave up 4 bases; unmatched junction bases: 12. This CDR3 has 18 amino acids. CDR3 DNA: TGCGCCAGCAGTCAATCCGGACAGGCACCATGTCCCGGAAACACCATATATTTT. This codes for CASSQSGQAPCPGNTIYF.

V is TRBV20-1 and J is TRBJ1-1; D is unclear. The CDR3 runs to 13 residues. The V gene's germline CDR1 is DFQATT and CDR2 SNEGSKA (reference sequence). Trimming removed 3 bases from V and 4 bases from J, with 12 bases in between. This chain's CDR3 is CSASQAGVTEAFF. The CDR3 coding sequence is TGCAGTGCTAGTCAGGCCGGGGTCACTGAAGCTTTCTTT.

V and J are TRBV24-1 and TRBJ2-5, with 9 bases lining up with TRBD1. Germline CDR1 KGHDR, CDR2 SFDVKD. The CDR3 contains 16 residues. Losses at the gene ends were 0 bases for V and 4 bases for J; bases not matched to a gene: 5. The CDR3 DNA is TGTGCCACCAGTGATTTGGGGACAGGGTCGTTAGAGACCCAGTACTTC. Its translation is CATSDLGTGSLETQYF.